The 12 T cell receptor beta chains listed next were all sequenced from one sample in a study of OX40 agonist ivuxolimab in advanced cancers. Data came from immunoSEQ multiplex PCR; TCRdb stores just in-frame clones and leaves some out. The sample carries approximately 10,000 clones, approximately 87% recorded once. Here the sequenced sample was CD4+ or CD8+ T cells sorted from blood, taken in a trial of the OX40 agonist ivuxolimab. These receptors were taken from an adult with an advanced solid tumor such as melanoma, head and neck, liver or kidney cancer.

This chain links TRBV19 with TRBJ2-1, with TRBD2 identical over 8 bases. Trimming at V came to 0 bases and at J to 3 bases, leaving 1 base not matched to a gene. This CDR3 has 15 residues. CDR1 is LNHDA and CDR2 is SQIVND in the germline V gene (reference sequence). In nucleotides, the CDR3 is TGTGCCAGTAGTATAGACGGGGGGGACTACAATGAGCAGTTCTTC. It translates to CASSIDGGDYNEQFF.

The gene calls are TRBV5-1 and TRBJ2-1, with a possible D match to TRBD2 (6 bases). In germline, CDR1 is SGHRS, CDR2 YFSETQ. The germline V and J ends were trimmed by 7 bases and 8 bases, with 16 bases remaining between them. The CDR3 runs 13 residues. The CDR3 is CASRPPRRDEQFF. DNA of the CDR3: TGCGCCAGCCGACCGCCTCGGAGGGATGAGCAGTTCTTC.

J is TRBJ1-5 and V is TRBV2, with D uncertain. CDR1 and CDR2 from the germline V gene are SNHLY and FYNNEI. V lost 5 bases to trimming and J lost 0 bases, with 5 bases between them. CDR3 length: 13 residues. This CDR3 reads CASSRNSNQPQHF. In DNA, the CDR3 is TGTGCCAGCAGTCGAAATAGCAATCAGCCCCAGCATTTT.

About this clone: Other DNA sequences of this sample code for an identical CDR3. J is TRBJ2-1 and V is TRBV9; D gene uncertain. The CDR3 is 16 residues long. V lost 0 bases and J 0 bases, leaving 10 bases between the germline ends. Germline V gene sequence: CDR1 SGDLS, CDR2 YYNGEE. This CDR3 is CASSVDPASSYNEQFF. The CDR3 DNA reads as TGTGCCAGCAGCGTAGACCCCGCTAGCTCCTACAATGAGCAGTTCTTC.

The chain is built from TRBV27 and TRBJ2-4; D might be TRBD1 (5 bases). The germline gives CDR1 MNHEY, CDR2 SMNVEV (reference sequence). Trimming left V 0 bases short and J 7 bases short, with 22 bases between. CDR3 length: 18 amino acids. The CDR3 here is CASSLSIPTDGSRNIQYF. The DNA for the CDR3 is TGTGCCAGCAGTTTATCGATCCCGACAGATGGGTCCAGGAACATTCAGTACTTC.

This rearrangement joins TRBV7-2 to TRBJ2-5; TRBD2 agrees at 7 bases. CDR1 SGHTA and CDR2 FQGNSA come from the germline V gene. This CDR3 spans 16 amino acids. With V trimmed by 5 bases and J by 5 bases, 14 bases remained unmatched. CDR3: CASSQRRGVVLETQYF. The CDR3 nucleotides are TGTGCCAGCAGCCAAAGACGGGGGGTCGTATTGGAGACCCAGTACTTC.

V usage is TRBV19 and J usage is TRBJ1-5; possibly TRBD1 for D (5 bases). Germline assignment: CDR1 LNHDA and CDR2 SQIVND (reference sequence). Trimming shortened V by 5 bases and J by 1 base, and 12 bases separated the two germline ends. This CDR3 contains 15 residues. This CDR3 is CASSYGTASNQPQHF. Here the CDR3 DNA reads TGTGCCAGTAGTTACGGGACGGCGAGCAATCAGCCCCAGCATTTT.

The chain is built from TRBV27 and TRBJ2-2; the D call may be TRBD1 or TRBD2 (5 bases each). V gave up 3 bases and J gave up 3 bases, with 8 bases separating them. The V gene's germline CDR1 is MNHEY and CDR2 SMNVEV (reference sequence). This CDR3 comprises 14 residues. The CDR3 is CASSFRDDTGELFF. CDR3 DNA sequence: TGTGCCAGCAGTTTTAGGGACGACACCGGGGAGCTGTTTTTT.

CDR3 residues: CASSYSSRAKTQYF. CDR3 DNA: TGTGCCAGCAGTTACTCGTCCCGCGCGAAGACCCAGTACTTC. The chain employs TRBV6-5 and TRBJ2-5; D is unclear. With 0 bases removed from V and 6 bases from J, the gap between germline ends came to 11 bases. Germline V gene data show CDR1 as MNHEY and CDR2 as SVGAGI. CDR3 size: 14 residues.

This clone was seen only a few times. V and J are TRBV5-6 and TRBJ2-7, with D possibly matching TRBD2 (5 bases). The V gene's germline CDR1 is SGHDT and CDR2 YYEEEE. Trimming stripped 0 bases from V and 0 bases from J, with 13 bases between. This CDR3 contains 16 residues. This CDR3 is CASSLAGEGSSYEQYF. The CDR3 DNA is TGTGCCAGCAGCTTGGCTGGTGAAGGGAGCTCCTACGAGCAGTACTTC. The full variable domain, its missing parts supplied by reference TRBV5-6 and TRBJ2-7, is DAGVTQSPTHLIKTRGQQVTLRCSPKSGHDTVSWYQQALGQGPQFIFQYYEEEERQRGNFPDRFSGHQFPNYSSELNVNALLLGDSALYLCASSLAGEGSSYEQYFGPGTRLTVT.

This sequence joins TRBV9 and TRBJ2-3, with D possibly TRBD2 on 6 matching bases. Germline CDR1 reads SGDLS; CDR2 reads YYNGEE. Trimming took 4 bases from V and 4 from J, leaving 13 bases between them. There are 14 residues in the CDR3. CDR3 protein: CASSLTGGADTQYF. The CDR3 DNA reads TGTGCCAGCAGCCTAACGGGCGGGGCAGATACGCAGTATTTT.

The chain has TRBV7-6 and TRBJ1-5, with TRBD1 identical over 7 bases. Germline CDR1 reads SGHVS; CDR2 reads FNYEAQ. V trimming: 4 bases; J trimming: 5 bases; junction bases outside the gene matches: 5. CDR3 length: 14 residues. The CDR3 DNA sequence: TGTGCCAGCAGCTCGGGACAGCTAGATCAGCCCCAGCATTTT. As protein: CASSSGQLDQPQHF.